The 20 T cell receptor beta chains below come from one sample, sequenced in a study of shared clonotypes between healthy human individuals. Clones were sequenced by immunoSEQ multiplex PCR, and TCRdb holds only the in-frame ones, with some missing. The sample comprises some 2,000,000 clones, about 95% of which are singletons, and approximately 0.13% rests with the top ten. The sequencing sample was made of naive CD4+ T cells sorted from blood. Specified subset: CD45RA+ positively selected. The receptors were sampled from a man aged 18 to 30 in good health.

The chain carries TRBV19 and TRBJ1-1, with D possibly TRBD1 on 6 matching bases. There are 13 residues in the CDR3. CDR1 is LNHDA, CDR2 SQIVND, per germline (reference sequence). The V end lost 6 bases, the J end lost 11 bases, and 19 bases lay between the germline ends. The chain's CDR3 is CASRLLQGNSAFF. As DNA, the CDR3 is TGTGCCAGTAGGCTCCTACAGGGAAATAGCGCTTTCTTT.

The chain uses TRBV18 and TRBJ1-5; D may be TRBD1 (5 bases). Germline V gene data show CDR1 as KGHSH and CDR2 as LQKENI. V lost 0 bases and J 2 bases, leaving 8 bases between the germline ends. This CDR3 region has 15 residues. CDR3 sequence (DNA): TGTGCCAGCTCACCACCGCAGGGCGGCAATCAGCCCCAGCATTTT. Its translation: CASSPPQGGNQPQHF.

CDR3 residues: CASSYSGGKSQPQHF. DNA for the CDR3: TGTGCCAGCAGTTACTCGGGGGGAAAGAGTCAGCCCCAGCATTTT. This chain joins TRBV6-5 and TRBJ1-5; maybe TRBD1 (5 bases). CDR1 and CDR2 (germline): MNHEY, SVGAGI. Trimming shortened V by 0 bases and J by 6 bases, and 12 bases separated the two germline ends. CDR3 length: 15 residues.

This clone was seen just once. This may be a read error: a much more frequent sequence differs by one nucleotide. Other nucleotide sequences in the sample specify the same CDR3. The genes are TRBV6-1 and TRBJ1-1; perhaps TRBD1 as D (5 bases). Trimming pared 1 base from V and 0 bases from J, leaving 6 bases between. Germline V gene sequence: CDR1 MNHNS, CDR2 SASEGT. This CDR3 has 14 residues. CDR3 sequence reads: CASSEGGLNTEAFF. CDR3 sequence (DNA): TGTGCCAGCAGTGAAGGGGGGTTGAACACTGAAGCTTTCTTT.

This clone was observed once. J is TRBJ2-1 and V is TRBV19, with 12 bases that match TRBD2. CDR3 size: 16 residues. The germline V gene encodes CDR1 LNHDA and CDR2 SQIVND (reference sequence). Germline trimming cut 8 bases from V and 0 bases from J; bases unmatched to any gene: 5. As DNA, the CDR3 is TGTGCCAGTGCCCTAGCGGGGGGGAGCTCCTACAATGAGCAGTTCTTC. Encoded protein: CASALAGGSSYNEQFF. The entire variable domain, with the rest obtained from reference TRBV19 and TRBJ2-1, is as follows: DGGITQSPKYLFRKEGQNVTLSCEQNLNHDAMYWYRQDPGQGLRLIYYSQIVNDFQKGDIAEGYSVSREKKESFPLTVTSAQKNPTAFYLCASALAGGSSYNEQFFGPGTRLTVL.

The table lists this clone with a count of one. The chain couples TRBV7-6 to TRBJ2-2; D is perhaps TRBD1 (6 bases). V lost 4 bases and J lost 4, with 13 bases in between. Germline loops: CDR1 SGHVS, CDR2 FNYEAQ. The CDR3 loop spans 15 amino acids. CDR3 coding DNA: TGTGCCAGCAGCTCCCAGGGGAAGGCCACCGGGGAGCTGTTTTTT. Its protein product is CASSSQGKATGELFF.

This chain uses TRBV30 with TRBJ1-1; TRBD1 matches 8 bases. Germline-derived CDR1 and CDR2 are GTSNPN and SVGIG (reference sequence). Trimming took 3 bases from V and 11 from J; bases not matched to a gene: 8. There are 12 residues in the CDR3. The CDR3 spells CAWRRGQGYAFF. The DNA of the CDR3 is TGTGCCTGGAGAAGAGGACAGGGATATGCTTTCTTT.

With respect to this clone: The identical CDR3 is also encoded by other nucleotide sequences in the sample. The rearrangement links TRBV18 to TRBJ2-7, with D tentatively TRBD2 (6 bases). Trimming removed 3 bases at V and 0 bases at J, with 9 bases between. This CDR3 is built from 14 residues. CDR1 and CDR2 from the germline V gene are KGHSH and LQKENI. This chain's CDR3 is CASSPAGLSYEQYF. The CDR3 DNA reads TGTGCCAGCTCACCGGCGGGACTCTCCTACGAGCAGTACTTC.

The genes are TRBV30 and TRBJ2-2, with 7 positions matching TRBD1. With 5 bases clipped from V and 6 bases from J, the junction kept 12 bases outside the gene matches. The CDR3 contains 15 residues. In germline, CDR1 is GTSNPN, CDR2 SVGIG (reference sequence). In DNA form, the CDR3 reads TGTGCCTGGTTGGTACCGACAGGGCTACCCGGGGAGCTGTTTTTT. This codes for CAWLVPTGLPGELFF.

The chain couples TRBV11-2 to TRBJ2-1; 9 bases align to TRBD1. The CDR3 is 15 residues long. The germline gives CDR1 SGHAT, CDR2 FQNNGV. The V gene end was trimmed by 5 bases and the J gene end by 2 bases; junction bases not matched to a gene: 4. The CDR3 bases are TGTGCCAGCAGCCTCGACAGGGGGGCCTACAATGAGCAGTTCTTC. Translated: CASSLDRGAYNEQFF. The whole variable domain, remainder taken from reference TRBV11-2 and TRBJ2-1, is EAGVAQSPRYKIIEKRQSVAFWCNPISGHATLYWYQQILGQGPKLLIQFQNNGVVDDSQLPKDRFSAERLKGVDSTLKIQPAKLEDSAVYLCASSLDRGAYNEQFFGPGTRLTVL.

The chain recombines TRBV5-1 with TRBJ1-3, with TRBD1 as a possible D gene (6 bases). V was trimmed by 0 bases and J by 7 bases, leaving 11 bases between them. CDR1 is SGHRS, CDR2 YFSETQ, per germline. The CDR3 contains 14 residues. The CDR3 sequence is CASSLDREWNTIYF. The CDR3 DNA reads TGCGCCAGCAGCTTGGACAGGGAATGGAACACCATATATTTT.

The rearrangement links TRBV4-1 to TRBJ2-5, with 9 nucleotides matching TRBD2. Trimming at V came to 7 bases and at J to 5 bases, leaving 11 bases not matched to a gene. The CDR3 consists of 15 residues. Germline values: CDR1 MGHRA, CDR2 YSYEKL. CDR3 sequence reads: CASTIAGASGETQYF. In DNA form, the CDR3 reads TGCGCCAGCACCATAGCGGGAGCGTCCGGCGAGACCCAGTACTTC.

The J gene is TRBJ1-2, the V gene TRBV14; D gene ambiguous. This CDR3 is built from 13 residues. Germline V gene lookup returns CDR1 SGHDN and CDR2 FVKESK. Deletions cut 4 bases from V and 7 bases from J, with 13 bases between. The chain's CDR3 is CASSLAPLGGYTF. The CDR3 DNA follows: TGTGCCAGCAGCCTAGCCCCTCTCGGTGGCTACACCTTC. Supplemented by reference TRBV14 and TRBJ1-2, the full variable domain reads EAGVTQFPSHSVIEKGQTVTLRCDPISGHDNLYWYRRVMGKEIKFLLHFVKESKQDESGMPNNRFLAERTGGTYSTLKVQPAELEDSGVYFCASSLAPLGGYTFGSGTRLTVV.

This clone was seen just once. The chain recombines TRBV11-2 with TRBJ2-7; 9 bases fit TRBD2. J was trimmed by 0 bases and V by 3 bases; bases with no gene match: 6. The CDR3 length is 16 residues. CDR1 is SGHAT and CDR2 is FQNNGV in the germline V gene. The CDR3 region has the DNA TGTGCCAGCAGCTTCGCCGGGACTAGCCCCTCCTACGAGCAGTACTTC. It translates to CASSFAGTSPSYEQYF.

The chain links TRBV27 to TRBJ2-1; tentative D call: TRBD1 (5 bases). V shed 2 bases and J shed 7 bases, with 12 bases lying between them. CDR1 is MNHEY and CDR2 is SMNVEV in the germline V gene (reference sequence). The CDR3 length is 14 residues. The CDR3 loop is CASSLRPGLNEQFF. The CDR3 nucleotides read TGTGCCAGCAGTTTAAGGCCAGGGCTGAATGAGCAGTTCTTC.

The chain has TRBV19 and TRBJ2-1; D could derive from TRBD1 or TRBD2 (5 bases each). Germline V lookup: CDR1 LNHDA, CDR2 SQIVND (reference sequence). Trimming pared 7 bases from V and 13 bases from J, leaving 17 bases between. This CDR3 contains 12 residues. CDR3 region: CASTTRDGSQFF. The CDR3 DNA is TGTGCCAGTACCACGAGGGACGGATCACAGTTCTTC.

This clone has only one observation. The chain joins TRBV7-2 to TRBJ1-1; D not certain. Germline-derived CDR1 and CDR2 are SGHTA and FQGNSA. Trimming shortened V by 2 bases and J by 7 bases, and 14 bases separated the two germline ends. This CDR3 is built from 14 residues. DNA of the CDR3: TGTGCCAGCAGCTTACTAACCCGAAAGGATGAAGCTTTCTTT. It specifies CASSLLTRKDEAFF.

The chain employs TRBV30 and TRBJ2-5; 9 nucleotides match TRBD1. Near its end, the DNA agrees better with TRBJ2-7, so the J call may be wrong. Germline lookup yields CDR1 GTSNPN and CDR2 SVGIG (reference sequence). This CDR3 has 14 amino acids. CDR3 protein: CAWGQGPFSYEQYF. The CDR3 nucleotides are TGTGCCTGGGGACAGGGGCCCTTCTCCTACGAGCAGTACTTC.

CDR3 sequence reads: CASREGYQETQYF. The CDR3 DNA is TGTGCCAGCAGAGAGGGGTACCAAGAGACCCAGTACTTC. V and J are TRBV6-5 and TRBJ2-5; D assignment may be TRBD1 or TRBD2 (5 bases each). The germline CDR1 and CDR2 sequences are MNHEY and SVGAGI. The V end lost 6 bases, the J end lost 0 bases, and 8 bases lay between the germline ends. CDR3 length equals 13 residues.

This rearrangement joins TRBV5-1 to TRBJ2-5; 9 nucleotides line up with TRBD1. The V gene's germline CDR1 is SGHRS and CDR2 YFSETQ. Trimming took 4 bases from V and 5 from J; bases not matched to a gene: 12. The CDR3 loop spans 16 amino acids. The CDR3 region is CASSLRDRALAETQYF. The DNA of the CDR3 is TGCGCCAGCAGCCTGAGGGACAGGGCCCTGGCGGAGACCCAGTACTTC.